What follows is one TCR beta chain and its context. Its specificity is not known. The sample belongs to a study of molecular identifiers for immune sequencing clone quantification. Study-wide results and limits: Among some 990,000 naive cells, as was reported, spiked Jurkat TCR RNA from one cell was detectable.

TCRdb reanalysed the PCR reads using MiXCR and keeps one entry per CDR3 protein. The sample lists about half a million distinct CDR3 sequences, about a fifth occurring once. Sorted inputs of about 20,000 to 1,000,000 cells, with 10%, 30% or 50% RNA, yielded naive CD8 libraries. The source of this sequence is a human donor in good health. Some libraries in this study had Jurkat cell RNA spiked in. Sequencing used naive CD8+ T cells from blood, with Jurkat cell RNA spiked in. Subset reported: FACS-sorted CD8+CD4-CCR7+CD45RA+ naive T cells.

In DNA, the CDR3 is TGTGCCACCAGCTATAACACTGAAGCTTTCTTT. Encoded protein: CATSYNTEAFF. The chain links TRBV24-1 to TRBJ1-1; D call uncertain. Deletions cut 7 bases from V and 2 bases from J, with 4 bases between. This CDR3 has 11 amino acids. Germline values: CDR1 KGHDR, CDR2 SFDVKD.